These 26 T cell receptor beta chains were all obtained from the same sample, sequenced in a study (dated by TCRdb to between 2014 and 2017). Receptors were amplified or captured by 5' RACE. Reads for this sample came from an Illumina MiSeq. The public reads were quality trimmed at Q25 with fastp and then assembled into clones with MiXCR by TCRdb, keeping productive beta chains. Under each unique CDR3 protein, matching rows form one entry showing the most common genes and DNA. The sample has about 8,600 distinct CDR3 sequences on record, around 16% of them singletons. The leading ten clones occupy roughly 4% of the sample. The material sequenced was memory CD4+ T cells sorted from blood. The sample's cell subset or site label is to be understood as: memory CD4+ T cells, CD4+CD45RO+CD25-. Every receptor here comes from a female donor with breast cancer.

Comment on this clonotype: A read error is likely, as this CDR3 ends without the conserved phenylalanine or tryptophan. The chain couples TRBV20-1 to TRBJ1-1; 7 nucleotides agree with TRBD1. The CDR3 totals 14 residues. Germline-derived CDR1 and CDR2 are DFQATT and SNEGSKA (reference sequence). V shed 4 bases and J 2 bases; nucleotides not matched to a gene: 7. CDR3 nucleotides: TGCAGTGCTATGAAGACAGGGTCAAACACTGAAGCTTTCCTC. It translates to CSAMKTGSNTEAFL.

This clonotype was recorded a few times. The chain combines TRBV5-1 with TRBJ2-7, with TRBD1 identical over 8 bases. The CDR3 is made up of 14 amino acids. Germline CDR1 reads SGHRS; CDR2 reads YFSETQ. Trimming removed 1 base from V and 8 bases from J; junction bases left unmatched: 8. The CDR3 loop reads CASSLQLDRGKQYF. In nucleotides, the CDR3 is TGCGCCAGCAGCTTGCAACTCGACAGGGGTAAGCAGTACTTC.

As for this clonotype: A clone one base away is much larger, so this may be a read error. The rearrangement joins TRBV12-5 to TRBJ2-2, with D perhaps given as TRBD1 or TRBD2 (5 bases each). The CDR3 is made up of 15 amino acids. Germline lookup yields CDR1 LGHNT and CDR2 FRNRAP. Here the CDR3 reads CASGFLQGNTGELSF. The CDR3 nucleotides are TGTGCTAGTGGTTTCCTTCAGGGAAACACCGGGGAGCTGTCTTTT.

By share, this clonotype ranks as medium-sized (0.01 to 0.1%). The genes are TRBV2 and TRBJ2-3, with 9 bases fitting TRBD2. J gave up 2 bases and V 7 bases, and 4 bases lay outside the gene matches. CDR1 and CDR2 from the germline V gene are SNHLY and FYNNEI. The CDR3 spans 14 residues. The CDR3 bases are TGTGCCAGCAATCTAGCGGGGTTCACAGATACGCAGTATTTT. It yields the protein CASNLAGFTDTQYF. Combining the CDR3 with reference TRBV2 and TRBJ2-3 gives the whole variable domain EPEVTQTPSHQVTQMGQEVILRCVPISNHLYFYWYRQILGQKVEFLVSFYNNEISEKSEIFDDQFSVERPDGSNFTLKIRSTKLEDSAMYFCASNLAGFTDTQYFGPGTRLTVL.

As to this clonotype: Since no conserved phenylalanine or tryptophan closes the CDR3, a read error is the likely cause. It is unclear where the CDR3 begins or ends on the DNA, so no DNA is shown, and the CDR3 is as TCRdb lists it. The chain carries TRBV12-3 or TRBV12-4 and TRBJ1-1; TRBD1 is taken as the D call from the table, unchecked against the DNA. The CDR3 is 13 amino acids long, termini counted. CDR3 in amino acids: CASSWRQGAEDFS.

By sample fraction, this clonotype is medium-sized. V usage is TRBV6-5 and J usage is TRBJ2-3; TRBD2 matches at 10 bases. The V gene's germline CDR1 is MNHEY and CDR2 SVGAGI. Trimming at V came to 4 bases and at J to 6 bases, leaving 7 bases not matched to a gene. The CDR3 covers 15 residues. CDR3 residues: CASSFLAGVGDTQYF. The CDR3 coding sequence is TGTGCCAGCAGTTTCCTAGCGGGAGTAGGTGATACGCAGTATTTT.

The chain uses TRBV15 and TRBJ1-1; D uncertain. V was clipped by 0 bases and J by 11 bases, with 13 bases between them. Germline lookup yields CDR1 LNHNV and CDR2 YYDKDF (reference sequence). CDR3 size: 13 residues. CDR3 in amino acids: CATSRDGGGGAFF. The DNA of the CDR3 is TGTGCCACCAGCAGAGATGGAGGCGGTGGGGCTTTCTTT.

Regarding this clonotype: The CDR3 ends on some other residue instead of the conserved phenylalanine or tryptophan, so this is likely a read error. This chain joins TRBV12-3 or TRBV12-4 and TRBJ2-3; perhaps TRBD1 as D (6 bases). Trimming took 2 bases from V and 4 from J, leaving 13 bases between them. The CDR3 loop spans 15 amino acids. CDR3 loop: CASSLLQGGSDTQYS. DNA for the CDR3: TGTGCCAGCAGTTTACTACAGGGTGGGTCAGATACGCAGTATTCT.

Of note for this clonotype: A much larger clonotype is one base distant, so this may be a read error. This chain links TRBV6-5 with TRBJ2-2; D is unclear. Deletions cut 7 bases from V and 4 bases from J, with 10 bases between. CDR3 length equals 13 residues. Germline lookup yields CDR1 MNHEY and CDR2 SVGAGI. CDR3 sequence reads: CASNDLSTGELFF. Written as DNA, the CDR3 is TGTGCCAGCAACGACCTGAGCACCGGGGAGCTGTTTTTT.

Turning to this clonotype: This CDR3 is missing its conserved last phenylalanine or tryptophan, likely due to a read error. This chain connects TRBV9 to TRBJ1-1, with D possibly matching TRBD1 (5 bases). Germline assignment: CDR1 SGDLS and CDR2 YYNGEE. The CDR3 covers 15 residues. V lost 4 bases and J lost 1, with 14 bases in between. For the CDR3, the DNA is TGTGCCAGCAGCCCTCAAGGGGCAGCGAACACTGAAGCTTTCTCT. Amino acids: CASSPQGAANTEAFS.

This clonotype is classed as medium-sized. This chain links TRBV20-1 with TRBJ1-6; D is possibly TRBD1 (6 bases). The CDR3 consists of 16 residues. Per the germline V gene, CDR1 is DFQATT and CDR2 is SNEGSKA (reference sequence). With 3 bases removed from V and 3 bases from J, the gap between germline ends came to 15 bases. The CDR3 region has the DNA TGCAGTGCTAGGGCAGACAGGCCGCTCTATAATTCACCCCTCCACTTT. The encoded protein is CSARADRPLYNSPLHF.

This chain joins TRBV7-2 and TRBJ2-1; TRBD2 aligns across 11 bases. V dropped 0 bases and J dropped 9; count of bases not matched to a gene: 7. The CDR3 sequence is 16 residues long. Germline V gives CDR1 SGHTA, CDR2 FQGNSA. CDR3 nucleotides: TGTGCCAGCAGCTTAGCTAGCGGGGGGGGAGGGAGTGAGCAGTTCTTC. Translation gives CASSLASGGGGSEQFF.

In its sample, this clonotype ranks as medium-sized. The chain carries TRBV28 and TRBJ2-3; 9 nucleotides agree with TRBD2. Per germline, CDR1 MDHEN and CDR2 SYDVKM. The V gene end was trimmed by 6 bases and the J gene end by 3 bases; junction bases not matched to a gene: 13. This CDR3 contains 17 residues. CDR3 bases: TGTGCCAGCAGCCCAAACGGATGGGCGGGAGGGACAGATACGCAGTATTTT. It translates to CASSPNGWAGGTDTQYF.

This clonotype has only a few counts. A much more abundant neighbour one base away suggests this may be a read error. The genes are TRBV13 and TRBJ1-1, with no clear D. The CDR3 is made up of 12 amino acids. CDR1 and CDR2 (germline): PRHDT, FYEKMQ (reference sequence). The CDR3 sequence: CASSLSRGEACF. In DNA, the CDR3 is TGTGCCAGCAGCTTAAGCCGGGGTGAAGCTTGCTTT.

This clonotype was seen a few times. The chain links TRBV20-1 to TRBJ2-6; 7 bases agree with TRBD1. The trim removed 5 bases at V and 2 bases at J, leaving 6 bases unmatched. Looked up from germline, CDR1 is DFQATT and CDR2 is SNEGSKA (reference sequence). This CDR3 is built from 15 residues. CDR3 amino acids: CSASLGQAGANVLTF. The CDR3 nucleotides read TGCAGTGCTTCCCTCGGACAGGCTGGGGCCAACGTCCTGACTTTC.

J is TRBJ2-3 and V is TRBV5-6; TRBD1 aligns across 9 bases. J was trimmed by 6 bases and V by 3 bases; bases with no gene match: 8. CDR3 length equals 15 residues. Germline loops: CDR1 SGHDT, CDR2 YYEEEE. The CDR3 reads CASSWTGTGWDTQYF. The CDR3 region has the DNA TGTGCCAGCAGCTGGACCGGGACAGGGTGGGATACGCAGTATTTT.

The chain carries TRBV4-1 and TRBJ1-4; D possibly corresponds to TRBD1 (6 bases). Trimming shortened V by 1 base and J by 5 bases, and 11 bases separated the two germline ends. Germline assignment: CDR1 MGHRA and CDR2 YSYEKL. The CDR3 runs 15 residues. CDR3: CASSQGTAENEKLFF. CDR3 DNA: TGCGCCAGCAGCCAAGGGACAGCGGAAAATGAAAAACTGTTTTTT.

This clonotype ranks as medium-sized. The CDR3 here is CASSQEYLSSGNAGQYF. The CDR3 nucleotides read TGTGCCAGCAGCCAAGAGTATTTGTCTAGCGGAAACGCGGGGCAGTACTTC. The chain has TRBV4-2 and TRBJ2-7; 7 bases map to TRBD2. Per the germline V gene, CDR1 is LGHNA and CDR2 is YNFKEQ. This CDR3 spans 17 amino acids. Unmatched junction bases numbered 17, after V lost 0 bases and J lost 9 bases.

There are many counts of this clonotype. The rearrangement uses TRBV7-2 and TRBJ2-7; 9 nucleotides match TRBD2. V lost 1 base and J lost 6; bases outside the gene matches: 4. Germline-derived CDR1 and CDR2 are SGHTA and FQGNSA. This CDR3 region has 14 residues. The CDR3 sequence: CASSLVRGRGEQYF. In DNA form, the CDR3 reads TGTGCCAGCAGCTTAGTACGCGGGAGGGGCGAGCAGTACTTC. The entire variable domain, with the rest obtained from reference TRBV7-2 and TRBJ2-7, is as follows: GAGVSQSPSNKVTEKGKDVELRCDPISGHTALYWYRQSLGQGLEFLIYFQGNSAPDKSGLPSDRFSAERTGGSVSTLTIQRTQQEDSAVYLCASSLVRGRGEQYFGPGTRLTVT.

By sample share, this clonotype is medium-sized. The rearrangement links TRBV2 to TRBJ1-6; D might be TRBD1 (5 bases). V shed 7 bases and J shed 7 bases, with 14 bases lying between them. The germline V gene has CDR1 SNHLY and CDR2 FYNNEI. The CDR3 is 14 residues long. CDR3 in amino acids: CASKAGYQNSPLHF. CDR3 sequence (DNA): TGTGCCAGCAAGGCAGGGTATCAGAATTCACCCCTCCACTTT.

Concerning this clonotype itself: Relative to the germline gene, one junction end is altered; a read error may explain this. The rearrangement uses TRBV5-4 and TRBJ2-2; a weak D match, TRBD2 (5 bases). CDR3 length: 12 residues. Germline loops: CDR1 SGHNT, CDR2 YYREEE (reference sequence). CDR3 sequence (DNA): TGCGCCAGCAGCGTGAACACCGGGAAGCTGTTTTTT. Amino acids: CASSVNTGKLFF.

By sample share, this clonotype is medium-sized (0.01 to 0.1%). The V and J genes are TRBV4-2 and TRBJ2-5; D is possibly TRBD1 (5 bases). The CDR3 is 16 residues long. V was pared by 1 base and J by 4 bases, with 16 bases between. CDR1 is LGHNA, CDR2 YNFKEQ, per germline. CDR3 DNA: TGTGCCAGCAGCCAAGGGGCCGCCCGGCAGGGAGAGACCCAGTACTTC. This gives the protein CASSQGAARQGETQYF.

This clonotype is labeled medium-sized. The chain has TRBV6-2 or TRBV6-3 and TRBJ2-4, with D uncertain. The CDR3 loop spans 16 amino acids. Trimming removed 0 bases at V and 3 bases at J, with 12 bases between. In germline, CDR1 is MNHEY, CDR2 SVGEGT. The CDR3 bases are TGTGCCAGCAGTTACTCTTTGGAGAAGGTCAAAAACATTCAGTACTTC. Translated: CASSYSLEKVKNIQYF.

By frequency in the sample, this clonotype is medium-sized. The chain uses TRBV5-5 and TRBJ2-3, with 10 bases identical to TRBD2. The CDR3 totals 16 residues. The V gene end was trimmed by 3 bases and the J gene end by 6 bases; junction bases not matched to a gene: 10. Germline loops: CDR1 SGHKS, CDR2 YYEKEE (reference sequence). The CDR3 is CASSSSSGRAEDTQYF. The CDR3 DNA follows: TGTGCCAGCAGCTCAAGCAGCGGGAGGGCCGAGGATACGCAGTATTTT. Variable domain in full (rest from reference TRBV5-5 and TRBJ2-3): DAGVTQSPTHLIKTRGQQVTLRCSPISGHKSVSWYQQVLGQGPQFIFQYYEKEERGRGNFPDRFSARQFPNYSSELNVNALLLGDSALYLCASSSSSGRAEDTQYFGPGTRLTVL.

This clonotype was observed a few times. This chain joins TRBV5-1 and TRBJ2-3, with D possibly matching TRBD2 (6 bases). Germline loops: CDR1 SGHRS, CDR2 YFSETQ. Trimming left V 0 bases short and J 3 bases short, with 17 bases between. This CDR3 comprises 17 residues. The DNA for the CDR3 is TGCGCCAGCAGCTTGGGCCTCCTCGGGGGTAGAACAGATACGCAGTATTTT. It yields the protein CASSLGLLGGRTDTQYF.

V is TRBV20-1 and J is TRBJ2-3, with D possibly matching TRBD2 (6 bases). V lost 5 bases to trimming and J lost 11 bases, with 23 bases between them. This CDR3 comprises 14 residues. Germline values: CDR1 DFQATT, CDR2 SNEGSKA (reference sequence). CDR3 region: CSASGSTSTDVQYF. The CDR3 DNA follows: TGCAGTGCTTCGGGGTCCACTAGCACAGATGTGCAGTATTTT.